The source of this TCR beta chain is a study of monozygotic twins with inflammatory bowel disease. Per germline, CDR1 MNHEY and CDR2 SVGAGI. The CDR3 has 16 residues. TCRdb re-called the 5' RACE reads; every CDR3 protein appears as one record, without DNA. The sample has about 160,000 distinct CDR3 sequences. Sampling involved one blood draw (2.5 ml) for every donor. The clonotype originates from a human donor with ulcerative colitis or Crohn's disease, or a healthy co-twin of an affected twin (not recorded which). Sequencing was done on a sample of blood. The chain recombines TRBV6-5 with TRBJ2-5; TCRdb designates TRBD1, a call that cannot be tested without DNA. CDR3 amino acids: CASSYHRGQVTETQYF.